This is a list of T cell receptor beta chains from one sample in a study of cytomegalovirus exposure and HLA in healthy donors. The data were produced by immunoSEQ multiplex PCR, yet TCRdb's version contains in-frame clones alone and is incomplete. The table records some 190,000 clones, more than 70% of them present only once. Sequencing input: PBMCs. The receptors here all came from a girl between 10 and 17 years old in good health and CMV-seropositive. Both conserved end residues are part of each CDR3. The D gene is left open where the match is weak. Clone size is not always given. Where it is, it says once, few, many or a class for expanded clones.

v_call	j_call	clone_size	d_call	cdr3_nt	cdr3_aa
TRBV9	TRBJ1-2	few	.	TGTGCCAGCAGCGTAGAACAGGGAATAGGCTACACCTTC	CASSVEQGIGYTF
TRBV30	TRBJ1-5	once	.	TGTGCCTGGAGTACCCTGACAGGCCAGCAAGCCCAGCATTTT	CAWSTLTGQQAQHF
TRBV2	TRBJ1-4	.	TRBD1	TGTGCCAGCAGTCCACAGGGGCCTAATGAAAAACTGTTTTTT	CASSPQGPNEKLFF
TRBV9	TRBJ2-1	.	TRBD2	TGTGCCAGCAGCCTAGAGAGGTCTAGCGGGAGGGTTGAGCAGTTCTTC	CASSLERSSGRVEQFF
TRBV5-6	TRBJ2-7	.	.	TGTGCCAGCAGCGTGGGGGGACAGCTGTACTTC	CASSVGGQLYF
TRBV29-1	TRBJ2-7	.	TRBD2	TGCAGCGTTGAAAGCCCGACTAGCGGGAGTAACGAGCAGTACTTC	CSVESPTSGSNEQYF
TRBV19	TRBJ2-3	.	TRBD2	TGTGCCAGTAGTACCCCCGGGACTAGCGGGGGAGATACGCAGTATTTT	CASSTPGTSGGDTQYF
TRBV5-5	TRBJ2-7	.	TRBD1	TGTGCCAGCAGCTTACGGTACGGACAGGCTTCCTACGAGCAGTACTTC	CASSLRYGQASYEQYF
TRBV7-9	TRBJ2-7	.	.	TGTGCCAGCAGCCTGGGGGGTAGTTTGTACGAGCAGTACTTC	CASSLGGSLYEQYF
TRBV5-4	TRBJ1-3	once	.	TGTGCCAGCAGCTTGGCAGGGAACACCATATATTTT	CASSLAGNTIYF
TRBV9	TRBJ1-3	.	TRBD1	TGTGCCAGCAGCGTAGCGGGACAGAGTGGAAACACCATATATTTT	CASSVAGQSGNTIYF
TRBV30	TRBJ2-2	.	TRBD2	TGTGCCTGGAGTCTGGCGGGAGGTGGTCGCGGGGAGCTGTTTTTT	CAWSLAGGGRGELFF
TRBV19	TRBJ1-5	.	.	TGTGCCAGTAATTGGCGGGCAAGGTCCGATAGCAATCAGCCCCAGCATTTT	CASNWRARSDSNQPQHF
TRBV12-5	TRBJ2-2	.	.	TGTGCTAGTGGTATATCGAACACCGGGGAGCTGTTTTTT	CASGISNTGELFF
TRBV9	TRBJ1-4	.	.	TGTGCCAGCAGCCCCAAGGACAGCCTTAATGAAAAACTGTTTTTT	CASSPKDSLNEKLFF
TRBV7-9	TRBJ2-5	.	TRBD2	TGTGCCAGCAGCTCCGGGACTAGCGGGAGTCTAGAGACCCAGTACTTC	CASSSGTSGSLETQYF
TRBV5-1	TRBJ1-1	.	.	TGCGCCAGCAGCCCAGGGGCTTACACTGAAGCTTTCTTT	CASSPGAYTEAFF
TRBV19	TRBJ2-1	.	.	TGTGCCAGTAGTACTACCCACGGGGGGCTGCAGTTCTTC	CASSTTHGGLQFF
TRBV7-3	TRBJ1-1	once	TRBD1	TGTGCCAGCAGCCTCGACAGGGCACGGAAAGCTGAAGCTTTCTTT	CASSLDRARKAEAFF
TRBV5-1	TRBJ1-1	.	.	TGCGCCAGCAGCCGGGCGGGGAACACTGAAGCTTTCTTT	CASSRAGNTEAFF
TRBV30	TRBJ1-1	.	.	TGTGCCTGCCATGGACAGCCGAGGGCTTTCTTT	CACHGQPRAFF
TRBV28	TRBJ1-1	.	TRBD1	TGTGCCAGCAGTTGGACAGGGAGTGGAGCAACTGAAGCTTTCTTT	CASSWTGSGATEAFF
TRBV2	TRBJ1-2	.	.	TGTGCCAGCAGTGTTCGACAGGAACTTACAACGGATTCTAACTATGGCTACACCTTC	CASSVRQELTTDSNYGYTF
TRBV5-6	TRBJ2-5	.	TRBD2	TGTGCCAGCAGCCCGGACTTAGGAGGGAGGGCCGTGACCCAGTACTTC	CASSPDLGGRAVTQYF
TRBV27	TRBJ1-4	once	.	TGTGCCAGCAGTTTACATCCCAGACTAAATGAAAAACTGTTTTTT	CASSLHPRLNEKLFF
TRBV6-6	TRBJ1-5	once	.	TGTGCCAGCAGTTCCGCGGGGGAGGGCAATCAGCCCCAGCATTTT	CASSSAGEGNQPQHF
TRBV11-2	TRBJ2-1	.	.	TGTGCCAGCAGCATCCGGGACTCCTTGGGCTCCTACAATGAGCAGTTCTTC	CASSIRDSLGSYNEQFF
TRBV5-1	TRBJ2-2	.	TRBD1	TGCGCCAGCAGCCATGGGGACAGGGGTGGTTTGGAGCTGTTTTTT	CASSHGDRGGLELFF
TRBV12-5	TRBJ1-2	.	TRBD1	TGTGCTAGTGGTCCTCAGGGGGCTGAAGGCTACACCTTC	CASGPQGAEGYTF
TRBV7-8	TRBJ1-1	.	TRBD1	TGTGCCAGCAGCTGGGACAGGGTAAGGGCTGAAGCTTTCTTT	CASSWDRVRAEAFF
TRBV11-1	TRBJ1-1	.	.	TGTGCCAGCAGCTTAGGACAGATAAGCACTGAAGCTTTCTTT	CASSLGQISTEAFF
TRBV5-3	TRBJ2-7	.	.	TGTGCCAGAAGCATACCCATGAACCAGGGGAGCTCCTACGAGCAGTACTTC	CARSIPMNQGSSYEQYF
TRBV11-3	TRBJ2-5	.	.	TGTGCCAGCAGCTTCGGAGGTCGGGAGACCCAGTACTTC	CASSFGGRETQYF
TRBV10-3	TRBJ2-7	.	TRBD2	TGTGCCTCAGGGCTAGCGGGAGCCCCCGAGCAGTACTTC	CASGLAGAPEQYF
TRBV5-4	TRBJ2-2	.	TRBD2	TGTGCCAGCAGATCCGGACTAGAGTACACCGGGGAGCTGTTTTTT	CASRSGLEYTGELFF
TRBV19	TRBJ1-5	.	TRBD1	TGTGCCAGTACCACAGGGGACTATCAGCCCCAGCATTTT	CASTTGDYQPQHF
TRBV5-4	TRBJ2-7	.	TRBD1	TGTGCCAGCAGCTTGGGGGGACAGGGGGGCCACGAGCAGTACTTC	CASSLGGQGGHEQYF
TRBV5-1	TRBJ2-7	.	TRBD1	TGCGCCAGCACCGCAGGGGGCGCCTCCTACGAGCAGTACTTC	CASTAGGASYEQYF
TRBV9	TRBJ1-5	.	TRBD1	TGTGCCAGCAGCGGGACAGGGGGAGGGTCTCAGCCCCAGCATTTT	CASSGTGGGSQPQHF
TRBV7-2	TRBJ1-1	.	.	TGTGCCAGCATCTCGAGAGGAAGAGAAACTGAAGCTTTCTTT	CASISRGRETEAFF
TRBV5-1	TRBJ2-7	.	.	TGCGCCAGCAGCTTGGCCCGGGGGTGGGGAGCCTACGAGCAGTACTTC	CASSLARGWGAYEQYF
TRBV27	TRBJ2-7	.	TRBD1	TGTGCCAGCACCAACAGGGGTTCTTACTCCTACGAGCAGTACTTC	CASTNRGSYSYEQYF
TRBV7-8	TRBJ1-1	.	.	TGTGCCAGCAGCTTAAAAATACCTGTTGGGGCAACAACTGAAGCTTTCTTT	CASSLKIPVGATTEAFF
TRBV30	TRBJ1-3	once	.	TGTGCCGGCCAACGGGACACCTACTCTGGAAACACCATATATTTT	CAGQRDTYSGNTIYF
TRBV7-2	TRBJ2-3	.	.	TGTGCCAGCAGCTTATACATGCAAGATACGCAGTATTTT	CASSLYMQDTQYF
TRBV6-5	TRBJ1-1	.	TRBD1	TGTGCCAGCAGTCCTGGACAGGGGGAGAACACTGAAGCTTTCTTT	CASSPGQGENTEAFF
TRBV6-1	TRBJ2-2	.	TRBD2	TGTGCCAGCAGTGATGAGCGGGAGAACACCGGGGAGCTGTTTTTT	CASSDERENTGELFF
TRBV6-6	TRBJ1-1	.	.	TGTGCCAGCAGTCCCCTAACAGGCACTGAAGCTTTCTTT	CASSPLTGTEAFF
TRBV5-1	TRBJ2-1	.	TRBD1	TGCGCCAGCAGCTTGTATGGGACAGCCGCCTACAATGAGCAGTTCTTC	CASSLYGTAAYNEQFF